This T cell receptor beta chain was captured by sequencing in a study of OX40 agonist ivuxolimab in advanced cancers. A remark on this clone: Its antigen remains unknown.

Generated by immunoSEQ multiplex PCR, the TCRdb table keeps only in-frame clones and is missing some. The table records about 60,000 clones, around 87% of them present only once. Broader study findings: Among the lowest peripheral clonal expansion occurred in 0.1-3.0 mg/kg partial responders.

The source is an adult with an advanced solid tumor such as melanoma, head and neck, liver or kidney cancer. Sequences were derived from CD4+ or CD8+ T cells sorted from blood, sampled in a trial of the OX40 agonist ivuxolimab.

The CDR3, as DNA: TGTGCCAGCAGCCGTTGGTACGAGCAGTACTTC. Encoded protein: CASSRWYEQYF. The chain recombines TRBV7-8 with TRBJ2-7; the D is unclear. CDR1 and CDR2 from the germline V gene are SGHVS and FQNEAQ. Trimming removed 5 bases from V and 4 bases from J, with 6 bases in between. This CDR3 has 11 amino acids.